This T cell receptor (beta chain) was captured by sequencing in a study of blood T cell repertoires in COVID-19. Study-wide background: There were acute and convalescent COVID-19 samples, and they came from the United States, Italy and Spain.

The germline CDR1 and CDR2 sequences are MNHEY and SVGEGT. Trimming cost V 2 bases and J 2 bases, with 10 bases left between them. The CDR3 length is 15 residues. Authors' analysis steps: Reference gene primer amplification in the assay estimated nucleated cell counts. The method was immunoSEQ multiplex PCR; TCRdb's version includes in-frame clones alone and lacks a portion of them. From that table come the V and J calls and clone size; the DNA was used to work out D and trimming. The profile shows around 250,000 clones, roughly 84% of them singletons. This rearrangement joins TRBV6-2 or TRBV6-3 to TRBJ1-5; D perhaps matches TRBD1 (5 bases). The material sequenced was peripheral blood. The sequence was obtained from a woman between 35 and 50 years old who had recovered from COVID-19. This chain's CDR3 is CASSYGSGGNQPQHF. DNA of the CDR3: TGTGCCAGCAGTTACGGGTCGGGGGGCAATCAGCCCCAGCATTTT.